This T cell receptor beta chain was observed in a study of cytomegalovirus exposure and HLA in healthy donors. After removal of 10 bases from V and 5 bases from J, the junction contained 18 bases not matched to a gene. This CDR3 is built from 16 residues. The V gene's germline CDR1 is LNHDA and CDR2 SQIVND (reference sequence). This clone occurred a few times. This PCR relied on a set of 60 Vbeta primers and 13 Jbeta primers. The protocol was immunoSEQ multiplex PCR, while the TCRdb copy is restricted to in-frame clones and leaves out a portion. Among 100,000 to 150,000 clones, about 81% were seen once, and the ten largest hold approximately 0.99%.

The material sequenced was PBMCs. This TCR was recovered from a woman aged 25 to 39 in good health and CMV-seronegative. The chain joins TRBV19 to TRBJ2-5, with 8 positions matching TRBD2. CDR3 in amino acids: CANPLGTSGRVETQYF. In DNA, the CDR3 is TGTGCCAACCCCCTTGGGACTAGTGGTCGCGTGGAGACCCAGTACTTC.